Sequencing of this T cell receptor beta chain was carried out in a study of T cell responses to AZD1222 COVID-19 vaccine. Sequenced by immunoSEQ multiplex PCR; TCRdb stores in-frame clones only, minus some. The sample carries approximately 200,000 clones, 85% to 90% recorded once. In the case of this clone: Antigen specificity is unknown.

Study-level points and caveats: Researchers took repertoire samples only after the peak T cell response had come. Donor demographics were predominantly white British with a female majority; clonal diversity may be underestimated. Two AZD1222 administrations were followed by greater Spike-specific TCR breadth and depth.

Germline loops: CDR1 SQVTM, CDR2 ANQGSEA. V gave up 6 bases and J gave up 0 bases, with 15 bases separating them. This CDR3 comprises 15 residues. The sequencing used peripheral blood, collected on day 0 of AZD1222 vaccination. The receptor comes from an adult in good health. The chain combines TRBV29-1 with TRBJ2-4; D may match TRBD1 or TRBD2 (5 bases each). The CDR3 DNA follows: TGCAGCGTCCTGGCAGGGACCCTAGCCAAAAACATTCAGTACTTC. Translation: CSVLAGTLAKNIQYF.